This T cell receptor (beta chain) was recovered during a study of OX40 agonist ivuxolimab in advanced cancers. In the study overall: Patients were approximately 80% male with ages about 20 to 79, mean about 54.

CDR1 and CDR2 from the germline V gene are SQVTM and ANQGSEA. The V and J ends lost 3 bases and 2 bases respectively, with 10 bases between them. The CDR3 is 13 amino acids. Sequencing used immunoSEQ multiplex PCR; TCRdb keeps in-frame clones, though not all of them. The table shows 80,000 or so clones, with just under 95% occurring only once. This chain joins TRBV29-1 and TRBJ1-1; weak D call: TRBD1 (5 bases). Sequencing was performed on CD4+ or CD8+ T cells sorted from blood, taken in a trial of the OX40 agonist ivuxolimab. This receptor was taken from an adult with an advanced solid tumor such as melanoma, head and neck, liver or kidney cancer. The CDR3: CSVDKQVNTEAFF. The DNA of the CDR3 is TGCAGCGTTGATAAACAGGTTAACACTGAAGCTTTCTTT.